The present TCR beta chain was sequenced within a study of blood T cell repertoires in COVID-19. The CDR3 has 12 residues. The V gene's germline CDR1 is SEHNR and CDR2 FQNEAQ (reference sequence). The V and J ends lost 1 base and 12 bases, in that order; junction bases with no gene match: 5. Some clones are missing from TCRdb's copy, which holds only in-frame ones; the method was immunoSEQ multiplex PCR. The table lists fewer than 350,000 clones, 75% to 90% of them singletons. V and J are TRBV7-9 and TRBJ1-1, with TRBD1 matching over 7 bases. The specimen sequenced was PBMCs or T cells enriched from blood (not recorded which). This clonotype was obtained from a man in his sixties who had recovered from COVID-19. Here the CDR3 DNA reads TGTGCCAGCAGCTTAGGGACAGGTGGTTCTTTCTTT. Protein: CASSLGTGGSFF.